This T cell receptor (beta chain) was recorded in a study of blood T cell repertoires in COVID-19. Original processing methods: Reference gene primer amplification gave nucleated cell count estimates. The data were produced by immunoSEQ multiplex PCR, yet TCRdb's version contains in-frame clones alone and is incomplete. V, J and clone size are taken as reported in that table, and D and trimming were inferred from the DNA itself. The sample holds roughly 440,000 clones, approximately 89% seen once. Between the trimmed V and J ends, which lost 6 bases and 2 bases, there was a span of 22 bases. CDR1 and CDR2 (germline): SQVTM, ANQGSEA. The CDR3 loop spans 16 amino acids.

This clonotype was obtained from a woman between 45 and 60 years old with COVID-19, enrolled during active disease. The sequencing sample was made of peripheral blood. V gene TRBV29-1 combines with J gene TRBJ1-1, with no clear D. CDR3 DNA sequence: TGCAGCGTCCGACCAGTCCCCTACCGAGGTAACACTGAAGCTTTCTTT. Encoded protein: CSVRPVPYRGNTEAFF.